Listed here are 8 T cell receptor beta chains from one sample, sequenced in a study of shared clonotypes between healthy human individuals. Repertoires were generated with immunoSEQ multiplex PCR, while TCRdb's copy carries only in-frame clones and drops some. The data show roughly 2.5 million clones, about 92% seen once. Sequenced input: naive CD4+ T cells sorted from blood. Subset in this sample: CD45RA+ positively selected. These receptors were taken from a man younger than 35 in good health.

The chain joins TRBV19 to TRBJ2-5; the match to TRBD1 covers 9 bases. Trimming removed 6 bases from V and 5 bases from J; junction bases left unmatched: 7. Germline CDR1 reads LNHDA; CDR2 reads SQIVND (reference sequence). The CDR3 spans 14 residues. The CDR3 bases are TGTGCCAGTAGCCCCGGGACAGGGTTCGAGACCCAGTACTTC. Amino acid sequence: CASSPGTGFETQYF.

The chain couples TRBV30 to TRBJ2-7; possible D gene TRBD2, 6 bases. This CDR3 spans 13 amino acids. The V gene lost 4 bases and the J gene lost 2 bases, with 12 bases spanning the gap. Germline loops: CDR1 GTSNPN, CDR2 SVGIG (reference sequence). Here the CDR3 DNA reads TGTGCCTGGATGGAGGGCGCTACCTACGAGCAGTACTTC. Protein: CAWMEGATYEQYF.

The chain uses TRBV25-1 and TRBJ1-6, with 8 nucleotides matching TRBD1. Trimming cost V 2 bases and J 8 bases; bases outside gene matches: 8. This CDR3 has 16 residues. Germline V gene lookup returns CDR1 MGHDK and CDR2 SYGVNS. As DNA, the CDR3 is TGTGCCAGCAGTGAACGCGGACAGGGTCGGGATTCACCCCTCCACTTT. Residues: CASSERGQGRDSPLHF.

V usage is TRBV5-4 and J usage is TRBJ1-4; D may be TRBD1 (5 bases). This CDR3 has 15 amino acids. Germline V gives CDR1 SGHNT, CDR2 YYREEE (reference sequence). Trimming stripped 0 bases from V and 8 bases from J, with 14 bases between. This CDR3 reads CASSLGGASGEKLFF. The DNA of the CDR3 is TGTGCCAGCAGCTTGGGGGGCGCTAGCGGCGAAAAACTGTTTTTT.

This rearrangement joins TRBV18 to TRBJ1-5; 8 nucleotides match TRBD1. CDR1 KGHSH and CDR2 LQKENI come from the germline V gene. J gave up 0 bases and V 3 bases, and 4 bases lay outside the gene matches. The CDR3 is 16 amino acids. This chain's CDR3 is CASSPQGASSNQPQHF. Written as DNA, the CDR3 is TGTGCCAGCTCACCTCAGGGGGCTAGTAGCAATCAGCCCCAGCATTTT.

The CDR3 DNA reads as TGTGCCACAAGTTCCGGGGTTCTGACTGCAACTAATGAAAAACTGTTTTTT. It yields the protein CATSSGVLTATNEKLFF. The genes are TRBV10-3 and TRBJ1-4; D is uncertain. The germline V gene encodes CDR1 ENHRY and CDR2 SYGVKD. V was clipped by 10 bases and J by 0 bases, with 21 bases between them. CDR3 length equals 17 residues.

This chain connects TRBV5-1 to TRBJ2-7; D might be TRBD1 (5 bases). Germline CDR1 SGHRS, CDR2 YFSETQ. The CDR3 is 14 residues long. V lost 5 bases to trimming and J lost 4 bases, with 16 bases between them. The CDR3 bases are TGCGCCAGCAGTTCTCAAGTGGGGCCTTACGAGCAGTACTTC. Protein: CASSSQVGPYEQYF.

The chain couples TRBV5-1 to TRBJ1-1; tentative D call: TRBD1 (6 bases). The CDR3 runs to 12 residues. The germline V gene has CDR1 SGHRS and CDR2 YFSETQ. V was shortened by 4 bases and J by 11 bases, with 15 bases between the two germline ends. CDR3 sequence reads: CASSHDRSAAFF. The CDR3 bases are TGCGCCAGCAGCCATGACAGGAGCGCGGCTTTCTTT.